This TCR beta chain appears in the sequencing data of a study of tumor and adjacent non-tumor tissue in lung cancer. Study-wide context: On average, productive TCRbeta reads reached 4 million to 5 million per sample.

No cell sorting was done before RNA was extracted from the tissue. Remarks on this clonotype: Its specificity is not known. The germline gene is not matched at one end of the junction; a read error may be the cause.

Regarding the study as a whole: Significantly higher TCR diversity was found in tumor than normal lung.

CDR1 is SGHNT, CDR2 YENEEA, per germline. CDR3 length: 16 residues. The library came from three nested PCR rounds adapted from ARM-PCR protocols. TCRdb re-derived calls from the multiplex PCR reads in MiXCR, one entry per CDR3 protein. The sample records over 85,000 distinct CDR3 sequences, approximately 80% being singletons. The material sequenced was lung tumor tissue. The sequence came from an older man with non-small cell lung cancer. V and J are TRBV11-3 and TRBJ2-1, with 9 bases identical to TRBD1. In DNA form, the CDR3 reads TGTGTCAGCAACTTAGATCCCACAGGGGGCAGGGGTGAGCAGTTCTTC. It is translated as CVSNLDPTGGRGEQFF.